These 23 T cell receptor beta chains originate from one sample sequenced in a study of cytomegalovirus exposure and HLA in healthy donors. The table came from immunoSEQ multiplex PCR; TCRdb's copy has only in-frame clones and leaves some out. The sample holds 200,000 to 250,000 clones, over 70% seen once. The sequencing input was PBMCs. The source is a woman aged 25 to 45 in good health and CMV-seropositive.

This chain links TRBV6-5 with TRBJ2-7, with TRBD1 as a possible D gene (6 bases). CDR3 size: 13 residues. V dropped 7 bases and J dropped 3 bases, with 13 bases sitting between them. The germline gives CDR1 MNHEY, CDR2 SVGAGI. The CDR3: CASKPGHHYEQYF. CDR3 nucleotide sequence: TGTGCCAGCAAGCCGGGACACCACTACGAGCAGTACTTC.

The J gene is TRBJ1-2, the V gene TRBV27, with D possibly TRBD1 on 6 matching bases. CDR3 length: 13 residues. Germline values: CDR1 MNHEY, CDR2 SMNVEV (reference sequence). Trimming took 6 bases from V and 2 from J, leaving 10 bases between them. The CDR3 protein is CASSNTGNYGYTF. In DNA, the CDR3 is TGTGCCAGCAGCAACACAGGGAACTATGGCTACACCTTC.

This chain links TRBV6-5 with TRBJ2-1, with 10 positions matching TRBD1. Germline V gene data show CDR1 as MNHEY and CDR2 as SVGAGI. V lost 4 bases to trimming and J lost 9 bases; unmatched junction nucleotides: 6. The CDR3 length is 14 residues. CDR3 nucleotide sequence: TGTGCCAGCAGTTTGACCGGGACAGGGGCTGAGCAGTTCTTC. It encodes CASSLTGTGAEQFF.

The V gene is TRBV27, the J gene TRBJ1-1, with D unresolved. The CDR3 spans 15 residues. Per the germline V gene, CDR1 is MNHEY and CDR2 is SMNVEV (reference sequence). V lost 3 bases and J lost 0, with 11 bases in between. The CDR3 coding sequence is TGTGCCAGCAGTTTCCTCCCAGACCTGAACACTGAAGCTTTCTTT. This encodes CASSFLPDLNTEAFF.

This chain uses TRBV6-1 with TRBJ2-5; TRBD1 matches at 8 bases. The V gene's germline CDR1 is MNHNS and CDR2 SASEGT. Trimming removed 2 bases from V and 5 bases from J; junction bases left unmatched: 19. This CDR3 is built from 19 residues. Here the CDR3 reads CASSEPGVVRGRFGETQYF. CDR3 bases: TGTGCCAGCAGTGAACCAGGAGTTGTCAGGGGGCGCTTCGGGGAGACCCAGTACTTC.

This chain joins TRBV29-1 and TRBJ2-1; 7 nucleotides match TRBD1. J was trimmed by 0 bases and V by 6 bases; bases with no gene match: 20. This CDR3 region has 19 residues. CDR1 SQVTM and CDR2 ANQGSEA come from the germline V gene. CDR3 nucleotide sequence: TGCAGCGTGCCCTATGCCGGGACAGTCCCATCCCGCTCCTACAATGAGCAGTTCTTC. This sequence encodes CSVPYAGTVPSRSYNEQFF.

CDR3 protein: CASSVRDRDYEQYF. As DNA, the CDR3 is TGCGCCAGCAGCGTCCGGGACAGGGACTACGAGCAGTACTTC. V gene TRBV5-1 combines with J gene TRBJ2-7; 9 nucleotides agree with TRBD1. Germline CDR1 is SGHRS and CDR2 is YFSETQ. With 4 bases clipped from V and 3 bases from J, the junction kept 5 bases outside the gene matches. The CDR3 has 14 residues.

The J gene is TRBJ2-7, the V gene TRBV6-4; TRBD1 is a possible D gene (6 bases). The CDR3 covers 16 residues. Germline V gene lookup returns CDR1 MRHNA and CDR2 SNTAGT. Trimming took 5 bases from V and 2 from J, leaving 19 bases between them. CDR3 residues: CASSPTWGQHTYEQYF. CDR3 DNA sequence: TGTGCCAGCAGTCCAACTTGGGGACAACACACCTACGAGCAGTACTTC.

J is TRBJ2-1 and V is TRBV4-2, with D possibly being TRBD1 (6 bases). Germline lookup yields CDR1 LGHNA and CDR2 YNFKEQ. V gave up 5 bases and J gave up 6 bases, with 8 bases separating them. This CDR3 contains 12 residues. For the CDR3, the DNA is TGTGCCAGCAGCACAGGGTTCAATGAGCAGTTCTTC. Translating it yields CASSTGFNEQFF.

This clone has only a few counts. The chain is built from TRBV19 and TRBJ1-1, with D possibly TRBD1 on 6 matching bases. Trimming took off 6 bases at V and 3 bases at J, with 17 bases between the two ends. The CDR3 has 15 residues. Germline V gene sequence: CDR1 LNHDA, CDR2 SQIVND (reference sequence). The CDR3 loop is CASRHRDSGDTEAFF. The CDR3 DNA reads TGTGCCAGTAGGCACAGGGACTCCGGGGACACTGAAGCTTTCTTT.

The CDR3 DNA is TGCGCCAGCAGCCCCGCCACTAGCTCCGTCTACGAGCAGTACTTC. Protein product: CASSPATSSVYEQYF. The chain employs TRBV5-1 and TRBJ2-7, with D possibly being TRBD2 (6 bases). V lost 4 bases, J lost 3 bases, and 17 bases lay in between. The CDR3 covers 15 residues. Germline V gene lookup returns CDR1 SGHRS and CDR2 YFSETQ.

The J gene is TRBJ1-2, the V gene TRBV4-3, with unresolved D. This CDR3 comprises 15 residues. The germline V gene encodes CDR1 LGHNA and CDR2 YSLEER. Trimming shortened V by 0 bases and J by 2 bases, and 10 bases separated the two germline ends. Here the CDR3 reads CASSQEDRGNYGYTF. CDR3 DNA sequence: TGCGCCAGCAGCCAAGAAGATCGAGGGAACTATGGCTACACCTTC.

CDR3 region: CASRDLLGAKTQYF. CDR3 nucleotide sequence: TGTGCCAGCAGGGACCTTCTCGGGGCAAAGACCCAGTACTTC. This chain links TRBV27 with TRBJ2-5; D tentatively fits TRBD1 or TRBD2 (5 bases each). The CDR3 length is 14 residues. Germline V gene data show CDR1 as MNHEY and CDR2 as SMNVEV (reference sequence). Trimming pared 6 bases from V and 6 bases from J, leaving 17 bases between.

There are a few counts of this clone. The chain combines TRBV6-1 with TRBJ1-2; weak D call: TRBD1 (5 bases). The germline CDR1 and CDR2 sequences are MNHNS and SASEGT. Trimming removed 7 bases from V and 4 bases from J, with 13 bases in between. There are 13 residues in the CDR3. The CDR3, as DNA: TGTGCCAGCAACTGGGACGGTAGCTATGGCTACACCTTC. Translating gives CASNWDGSYGYTF.

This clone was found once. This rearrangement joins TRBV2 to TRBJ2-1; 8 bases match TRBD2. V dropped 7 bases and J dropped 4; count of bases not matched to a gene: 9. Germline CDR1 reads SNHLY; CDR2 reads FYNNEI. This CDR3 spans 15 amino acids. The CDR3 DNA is TGTGCCAGCACCCCGGGTACTAGCGGTTACAATGAGCAGTTCTTC. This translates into CASTPGTSGYNEQFF.

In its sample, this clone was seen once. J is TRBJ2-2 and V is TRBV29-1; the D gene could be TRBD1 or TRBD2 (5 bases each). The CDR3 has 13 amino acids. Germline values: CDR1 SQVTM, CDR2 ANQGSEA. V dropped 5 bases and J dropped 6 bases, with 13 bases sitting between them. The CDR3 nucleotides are TGCAGCGTTCTGGGGGTTGGGGCCGGGGAGCTGTTTTTT. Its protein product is CSVLGVGAGELFF.

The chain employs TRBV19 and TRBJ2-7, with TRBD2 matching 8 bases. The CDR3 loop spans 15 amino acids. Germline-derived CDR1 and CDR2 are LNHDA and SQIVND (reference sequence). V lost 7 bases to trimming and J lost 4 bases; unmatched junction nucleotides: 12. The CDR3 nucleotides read TGTGCCAGTACCGAAAGCGGGGGTCTATCATACGAGCAGTACTTC. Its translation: CASTESGGLSYEQYF.

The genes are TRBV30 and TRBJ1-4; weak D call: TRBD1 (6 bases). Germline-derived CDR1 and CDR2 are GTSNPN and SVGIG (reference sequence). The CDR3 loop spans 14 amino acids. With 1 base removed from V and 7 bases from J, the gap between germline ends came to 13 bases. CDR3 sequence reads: CAWSGQAEAEKLFF. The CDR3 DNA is TGTGCCTGGAGTGGACAGGCCGAGGCTGAAAAACTGTTTTTT.

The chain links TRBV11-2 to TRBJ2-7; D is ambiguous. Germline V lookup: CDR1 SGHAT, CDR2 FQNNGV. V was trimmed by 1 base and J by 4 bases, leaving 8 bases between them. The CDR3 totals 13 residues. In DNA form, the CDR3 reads TGTGCCAGCAGCTTAGCCCCATCATACGAGCAGTACTTC. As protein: CASSLAPSYEQYF. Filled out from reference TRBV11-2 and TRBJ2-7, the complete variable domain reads EAGVAQSPRYKIIEKRQSVAFWCNPISGHATLYWYQQILGQGPKLLIQFQNNGVVDDSQLPKDRFSAERLKGVDSTLKIQPAKLEDSAVYLCASSLAPSYEQYFGPGTRLTVT.

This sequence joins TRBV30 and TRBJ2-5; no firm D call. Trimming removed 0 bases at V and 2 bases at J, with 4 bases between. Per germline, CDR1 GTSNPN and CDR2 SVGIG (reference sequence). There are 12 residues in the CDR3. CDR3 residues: CAWSVDQETQYF. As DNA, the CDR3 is TGTGCCTGGAGTGTGGATCAAGAGACCCAGTACTTC.

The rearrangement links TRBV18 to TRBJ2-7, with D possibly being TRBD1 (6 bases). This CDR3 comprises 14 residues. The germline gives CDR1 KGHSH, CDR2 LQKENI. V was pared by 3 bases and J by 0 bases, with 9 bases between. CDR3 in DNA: TGTGCCAGCTCACCCGGACAGAGCTCCTACGAGCAGTACTTC. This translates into CASSPGQSSYEQYF.

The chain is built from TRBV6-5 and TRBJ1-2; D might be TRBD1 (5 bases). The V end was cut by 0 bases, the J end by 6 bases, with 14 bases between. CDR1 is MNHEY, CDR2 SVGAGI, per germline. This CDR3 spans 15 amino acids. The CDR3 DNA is TGTGCCAGCAGTTACTCGAACAGGCCCGAGGATGGCTACACCTTC. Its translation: CASSYSNRPEDGYTF.

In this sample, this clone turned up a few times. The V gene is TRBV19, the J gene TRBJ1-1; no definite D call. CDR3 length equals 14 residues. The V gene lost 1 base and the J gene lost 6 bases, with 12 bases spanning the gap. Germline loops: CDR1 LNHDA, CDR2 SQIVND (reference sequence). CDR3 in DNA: TGTGCCAGTAGTATAGTTGACCGGGAGTCTGAAGCTTTCTTT. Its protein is CASSIVDRESEAFF.